The 28 T cell receptor beta chains listed next were all sequenced from one sample in a study of identical twins. TCRdb processed the 5' RACE reads anew with MiXCR; each CDR3 protein has one entry. Among 1.5 million to 2 million distinct CDR3 sequences listed, about 32% were seen once. Sequenced input: cord blood. These TCRs come from a newborn girl in good health.

This clonotype showed up many times. This chain joins TRBV6-5 and TRBJ2-7; D is possibly TRBD1 (6 bases). The CDR3 extends over 13 amino acids. Per the germline V gene, CDR1 is MNHEY and CDR2 is SVGAGI. V was pared by 2 bases and J by 2 bases, with 7 bases between. CDR3 in DNA: TGTGCCAGCAGTTACGGGGACACCTACGAGCAGTACTTC. Translating gives CASSYGDTYEQYF.

This CDR3 reads CASSATEGGTDTQYF. CDR3 bases: TGTGCCAGCAGTGCAACCGAGGGGGGCACAGATACGCAGTATTTT. The rearrangement joins TRBV2 to TRBJ2-3, with D possibly being TRBD1 (6 bases). V lost 4 bases and J lost 1, with 12 bases in between. Germline V gene data show CDR1 as SNHLY and CDR2 as FYNNEI. The CDR3 runs to 15 residues.

This clonotype was seen a handful of times. The chain combines TRBV9 with TRBJ2-4; 8 nucleotides align to TRBD2. The DNA end lines up better with TRBJ2-7; the J call may be wrong. The CDR3 extends over 15 amino acids. The V gene's germline CDR1 is SGDLS and CDR2 YYNGEE. The CDR3 bases are TGTGCCAGCAGCGTATCCCCGGGGGGGCTCTACGAGCAGTACTTC. Amino acid sequence: CASSVSPGGLYEQYF.

The DNA of the CDR3 is TGTGCCAGTAGTATTCGGCTGAACACTGAAGCTTTCTTT. Translation gives CASSIRLNTEAFF. The rearrangement uses TRBV19 and TRBJ1-1; D remains unclear. This CDR3 is built from 13 residues. CDR1 is LNHDA, CDR2 SQIVND, per germline (reference sequence). With 3 bases removed from V and 0 bases from J, the gap between germline ends came to 5 bases.

V gene TRBV18 combines with J gene TRBJ2-3; TRBD1 matches 8 bases. V was clipped by 8 bases and J by 1 base; unmatched bases: 5. Germline assignment: CDR1 KGHSH and CDR2 LQKENI. The CDR3 consists of 14 residues. CDR3 in amino acids: CASADRVGTDTQYF. DNA of the CDR3: TGTGCCAGCGCGGACAGGGTGGGCACAGATACGCAGTATTTT.

The chain combines TRBV30 with TRBJ1-4, with a possible D match to TRBD1 (5 bases). Germline CDR1 reads GTSNPN; CDR2 reads SVGIG (reference sequence). CDR3 length: 11 amino acids. Trimming left V 0 bases short and J 12 bases short, with 8 bases between. CDR3 region: CAWSVLGELFF. For the CDR3, the DNA is TGTGCCTGGAGTGTACTAGGGGAACTGTTTTTT. The variable domain in full, with the rest retrieved from reference TRBV30 and TRBJ1-4, is SQTIHQWPATLVQPVGSPLSLECTVEGTSNPNLYWYRQAAGRGLQLLFYSVGIGQISSEVPQNLSASRPQDRQFILSSKKLLLSDSGFYLCAWSVLGELFFGSGTQLSVL.

V and J are TRBV30 and TRBJ2-3, with a tentative D call TRBD2 (7 bases). Looked up from germline, CDR1 is GTSNPN and CDR2 is SVGIG (reference sequence). CDR3 length: 14 amino acids. V lost 5 bases to trimming and J lost 0 bases, with 12 bases between them. The CDR3 DNA follows: TGTGCCTGGGGGAGGGGGGGGAGCACAGATACGCAGTATTTT. This codes for CAWGRGGSTDTQYF.

This clonotype was seen only a few times. V usage is TRBV28 and J usage is TRBJ2-1; TRBD2 agrees at 9 bases. CDR3 length: 15 amino acids. With V trimmed by 5 bases and J by 3 bases, 5 bases remained unmatched. CDR1 and CDR2 (germline): MDHEN, SYDVKM. CDR3 bases: TGTGCCAGCAGTAAGCTAGCGGGGTACTACAATGAGCAGTTCTTC. This gives the protein CASSKLAGYYNEQFF.

Ten or more counts support this clonotype. This chain links TRBV29-1 with TRBJ2-1; possibly TRBD2 for D (6 bases). CDR1 SQVTM and CDR2 ANQGSEA come from the germline V gene. V lost 4 bases and J 5 bases, leaving 18 bases between the germline ends. This CDR3 comprises 15 residues. CDR3 sequence reads: CSVARLVSGDNEQFF. The CDR3 DNA reads TGCAGCGTTGCACGACTAGTGTCCGGGGACAATGAGCAGTTCTTC.

This clonotype has ten or more counts. The chain employs TRBV20-1 and TRBJ1-2; 9 bases are shared with TRBD1. Germline CDR1 reads DFQATT; CDR2 reads SNEGSKA (reference sequence). There are 13 residues in the CDR3. V lost 5 bases, J lost 3 bases, and 4 bases stayed unmatched. The CDR3 DNA reads as TGCAGTGCTTCGGACAGGGGAGACTATGGCTACACCTTC. It is translated as CSASDRGDYGYTF.

In its sample, this clonotype was seen a few times. The J gene is TRBJ1-5, the V gene TRBV28, with 10 nucleotides matching TRBD1. The ends lost 3 bases at V and 5 bases at J; junction bases unmatched: 4. Germline CDR1 is MDHEN and CDR2 is SYDVKM. The CDR3 spans 15 residues. CDR3 amino acids: CASSFLGTGDQPQHF. The CDR3 bases are TGTGCCAGCAGTTTCCTGGGGACAGGGGATCAGCCCCAGCATTTT.

J is TRBJ2-4 and V is TRBV20-1, with 11 bases that match TRBD2. Germline V lookup: CDR1 DFQATT, CDR2 SNEGSKA (reference sequence). The CDR3 runs to 18 residues. V lost 7 bases, J lost 3 bases, and 17 bases stayed unmatched. The CDR3 here is CSGRRSLAGDEGKNIQYF. CDR3 in DNA: TGCAGTGGAAGACGGTCACTAGCGGGAGATGAAGGCAAAAACATTCAGTACTTC.

This clonotype was detected a few times. The chain is built from TRBV3-1 and TRBJ2-7; possibly TRBD1 or TRBD2 for D (6 bases each). Trimming shortened V by 4 bases and J by 7 bases, and 20 bases separated the two germline ends. Germline V lookup: CDR1 LGHDT, CDR2 YNNKEL (reference sequence). This CDR3 region has 15 residues. The CDR3 protein is CASSPNDYGGGEQYF. The CDR3 nucleotides read TGTGCCAGCAGCCCAAATGACTACGGGGGCGGTGAGCAGTACTTC.

This chain links TRBV3-1 with TRBJ2-5, with 9 bases fitting TRBD2. Germline trimming cut 3 bases from V and 11 bases from J; bases unmatched to any gene: 16. The germline CDR1 and CDR2 sequences are LGHDT and YNNKEL (reference sequence). The CDR3 is 16 amino acids. CDR3 residues: CASSQDQTSGLRKQYF. CDR3 nucleotide sequence: TGTGCCAGCAGCCAGGACCAGACTAGCGGCCTCCGGAAGCAGTACTTC.

This clonotype was seen a single time. This may arise from a read error, as a much more abundant clone is one base away. The chain carries TRBV4-1 and TRBJ1-4; the D is unclear. Germline CDR1 MGHRA, CDR2 YSYEKL. This CDR3 is 13 amino acids long. CDR3: CASSQALPEELFF. The CDR3 nucleotides read TGCGCCAGCAGCCAAGCCTTACCTGAAGAACTGTTTTTT.

This clonotype has just a few counts. The J gene is TRBJ2-7, the V gene TRBV28, with 10 bases matching TRBD2. The CDR3 is 16 residues long. J lost 2 bases, V lost 6 bases, and 10 bases had no gene match. Germline CDR1 MDHEN, CDR2 SYDVKM. CDR3 in DNA: TGTGCCAGCAGCCCCAATGGACTAGCGGTTACCTACGAGCAGTACTTC. Protein product: CASSPNGLAVTYEQYF.

The J gene is TRBJ2-1, the V gene TRBV7-6, with D possibly being TRBD2 (6 bases). Germline CDR1 reads SGHVS; CDR2 reads FNYEAQ. CDR3 length: 15 residues. Trimming pared 5 bases from V and 6 bases from J, leaving 17 bases between. CDR3 loop: CASSLWEDPRNEQFF. The DNA for the CDR3 is TGTGCCAGCAGCCTCTGGGAGGATCCCCGCAATGAGCAGTTCTTC.

This clonotype was counted a few times. J is TRBJ2-3 and V is TRBV24-1, with D perhaps TRBD2 (5 bases). This CDR3 region has 14 residues. Germline V gene lookup returns CDR1 KGHDR and CDR2 SFDVKD. The V end lost 2 bases, the J end lost 3 bases, and 8 bases lay between the germline ends. CDR3 nucleotides: TGTGCCACCAGTGATTCCGGGGTTACAGATACGCAGTATTTT. It encodes CATSDSGVTDTQYF.

The chain carries TRBV28 and TRBJ1-5; possibly TRBD1 for D (5 bases). Germline assignment: CDR1 MDHEN and CDR2 SYDVKM. The CDR3 runs 14 residues. V was trimmed by 2 bases and J by 5 bases, leaving 10 bases between them. Written as DNA, the CDR3 is TGTGCCAGCAGTTTAACGTTCAGGGATCAGCCCCAGCATTTT. Protein product: CASSLTFRDQPQHF.

The J gene is TRBJ1-1, the V gene TRBV21-1. TRBV21-1 constitutes a pseudogene. This CDR3 is built from 14 residues. The CDR3 DNA reads TGTGCCAGCAGCAAGGAGGGGAAGAACACTGAAGCTTTCTTT. Its translation: CASSKEGKNTEAFF.

The V call is TRBV5-1, the J call TRBJ2-3; 11 positions match TRBD2. Germline-derived CDR1 and CDR2 are SGHRS and YFSETQ. The trim removed 3 bases at V and 6 bases at J, leaving 9 bases unmatched. The CDR3 covers 16 residues. CDR3 in amino acids: CASSWPLAGEADTQYF. CDR3 sequence (DNA): TGCGCCAGCAGCTGGCCACTAGCGGGAGAGGCGGATACGCAGTATTTT.

This clonotype was detected a few times. The CDR3 DNA is TGCGCCAGCAGCACGACTAGCGGGACTAGCACAGATACGCAGTATTTT. Encoded protein: CASSTTSGTSTDTQYF. The V gene is TRBV5-1, the J gene TRBJ2-3, with 11 bases identical to TRBD2. CDR1 and CDR2 (germline): SGHRS, YFSETQ. V gave up 4 bases and J gave up 0 bases; unmatched junction bases: 4. CDR3 length equals 16 residues. Using reference TRBV5-1 and TRBJ2-3 for the parts outside the CDR3, the full variable domain is KAGVTQTPRYLIKTRGQQVTLSCSPISGHRSVSWYQQTPGQGLQFLFEYFSETQRNKGNFPGRFSGRQFSNSRSEMNVSTLELGDSALYLCASSTTSGTSTDTQYFGPGTRLTVL.

At least ten counts were recorded for this clonotype. The chain recombines TRBV4-2 with TRBJ1-2; D is unclear. CDR1 and CDR2 (germline): LGHNA, YNFKEQ. V was cut by 0 bases and J by 4 bases, with 9 bases left in between. The CDR3 length is 14 residues. CDR3 coding DNA: TGTGCCAGCAGCCAAGATTACCCAGCCTATGGCTACACCTTC. This sequence encodes CASSQDYPAYGYTF.

This clonotype showed up just a few times. The chain employs TRBV5-1 and TRBJ2-1; TRBD2 agrees at 12 bases. Trimming removed 0 bases from V and 7 bases from J; junction bases left unmatched: 8. The CDR3 covers 17 residues. Looked up from germline, CDR1 is SGHRS and CDR2 is YFSETQ. CDR3 nucleotides: TGCGCCAGCAGCTTGGTCCTAGCGGGGGGGCCGGGGAATGAGCAGTTCTTC. It is translated as CASSLVLAGGPGNEQFF.

This clonotype was seen a single time. The CDR3 DNA reads TGTGCCAGCACCCGGCTAGGGCCTACCGCCTACGAGCAGTACTTC. It yields the protein CASTRLGPTAYEQYF. J is TRBJ2-5 and V is TRBV28; D gene unclear. The J call may be in error: the DNA end matches TRBJ2-7 better. CDR1 and CDR2 from the germline V gene are MDHEN and SYDVKM. This CDR3 contains 15 residues.

Many counts were recorded for this clonotype. CDR3 in amino acids: CASSLTIASGTRYNEQFF. CDR3 bases: TGTGCCAGCAGCTTGACGATTGCCTCCGGGACTAGGTACAATGAGCAGTTCTTC. This chain joins TRBV7-6 and TRBJ2-1, with TRBD2 identical over 8 bases. Germline V gene lookup returns CDR1 SGHVS and CDR2 FNYEAQ. V trimming: 3 bases; J trimming: 4 bases; junction bases outside the gene matches: 14. This CDR3 comprises 18 residues.

The chain couples TRBV24-1 to TRBJ2-1; the match to TRBD2 covers 9 bases. The CDR3 is 16 amino acids. V lost 5 bases to trimming and J lost 5 bases; unmatched junction nucleotides: 9. Looked up from germline, CDR1 is KGHDR and CDR2 is SFDVKD. The DNA for the CDR3 is TGTGCCACCAGTGCCCTTCCGCGGGAGGGCCACAATGAGCAGTTCTTC. It specifies CATSALPREGHNEQFF.

The chain employs TRBV30 and TRBJ2-1; 11 bases map to TRBD1. The CDR3 runs to 13 residues. Germline V gene data show CDR1 as GTSNPN and CDR2 as SVGIG (reference sequence). The V and J ends lost 6 bases and 6 bases, in that order; junction bases with no gene match: 4. The CDR3 here is CACGQGARNEQFF. In nucleotides, the CDR3 is TGTGCCTGCGGACAGGGGGCGCGCAATGAGCAGTTCTTC.